Below are 18 T cell receptor beta chains sequenced from a single sample in a study of Tregs in tolerant kidney transplant recipients. Assay used: immunoSEQ multiplex PCR; TCRdb lists only in-frame clones, some missing. The table has about 94,000 clones, under 95% seen once. Sample: CD4+ T cells from blood, taken before the transplant. These TCRs come from a human donor who received a combined kidney and bone marrow transplant.

This chain uses TRBV5-8 with TRBJ2-3, with 8 bases aligning to TRBD1. Per germline, CDR1 SGHTS and CDR2 YDEGEE. Trimming at V came to 3 bases and at J to 6 bases, leaving 12 bases not matched to a gene. CDR3 length equals 16 residues. CDR3 residues: CASSSIWTGFTDTQYF. CDR3 in DNA: TGTGCCAGCAGCTCAATCTGGACAGGGTTCACGGATACGCAGTATTTT.

This clone was recorded once. The chain has TRBV30 and TRBJ1-2; no clear D. V shed 2 bases and J shed 1 base, with 8 bases lying between them. Germline V gene sequence: CDR1 GTSNPN, CDR2 SVGIG (reference sequence). The CDR3 is 13 residues long. CDR3 DNA: TGTGCCTGGAGTCTGAGGGTTAACTATGGCTACACCTTC. It specifies CAWSLRVNYGYTF.

V and J are TRBV5-4 and TRBJ1-2; TRBD1 matches 12 bases. Unmatched junction bases numbered 5, after V lost 1 base and J lost 7 bases. The CDR3 has 15 amino acids. The germline gives CDR1 SGHNT, CDR2 YYREEE (reference sequence). In DNA form, the CDR3 reads TGTGCCAGCAGCTTGAGGGGACAGGGGGCAGGTGGCTACACCTTC. Amino acid sequence: CASSLRGQGAGGYTF.

The gene calls are TRBV30 and TRBJ1-4, with 8 bases lining up with TRBD1. The CDR3 runs to 16 residues. CDR1 and CDR2 (germline): GTSNPN, SVGIG (reference sequence). Trimming at V came to 2 bases and at J to 5 bases, leaving 10 bases not matched to a gene. The CDR3 sequence: CAWSRDRRGENEKLFF. CDR3 nucleotides: TGTGCCTGGAGTAGGGACAGGCGAGGGGAGAATGAAAAACTGTTTTTT.

CDR3 bases: TGCGCCAGCGGTACCTATACGACTTCGAACAATGAGCAGTTCTTC. It translates to CASGTYTTSNNEQFF. The genes are TRBV5-1 and TRBJ2-1; D is unclear. The CDR3 is 15 residues long. The germline V and J ends were trimmed by 7 bases and 5 bases, with 19 bases remaining between them. In germline, CDR1 is SGHRS, CDR2 YFSETQ.

This clone came up once. The V gene is TRBV28, the J gene TRBJ1-2; tentatively, D is TRBD1 (5 bases). CDR3 length: 12 amino acids. In germline, CDR1 is MDHEN, CDR2 SYDVKM. The germline V and J ends were trimmed by 11 bases and 4 bases, with 14 bases remaining between them. CDR3 amino acids: CAHAREGYGYTF. In DNA form, the CDR3 reads TGTGCCCATGCCAGGGAGGGCTATGGCTACACCTTC.

The chain uses TRBV18 and TRBJ1-1; the D gene is possibly TRBD1 (6 bases). Trimming took 2 bases from V and 5 from J, leaving 18 bases between them. The germline V gene has CDR1 KGHSH and CDR2 LQKENI. This CDR3 comprises 16 residues. CDR3: CASSPYNQGPWTEAFF. In nucleotides, the CDR3 is TGTGCCAGCTCACCATACAATCAGGGGCCGTGGACTGAAGCTTTCTTT.

This chain connects TRBV4-2 to TRBJ1-2; D is undetermined. Trimming took 3 bases from V and 5 from J, leaving 19 bases between them. CDR3 length: 16 amino acids. The germline V gene encodes CDR1 LGHNA and CDR2 YNFKEQ. The CDR3 coding sequence is TGTGCCAGCAGCCATCAAGAGGGAAGGTTGTGGTATGGCTACACCTTC. It translates to CASSHQEGRLWYGYTF.

The V call is TRBV25-1, the J call TRBJ2-1, with D perhaps matching TRBD2 (6 bases). Germline-derived CDR1 and CDR2 are MGHDK and SYGVNS. V was shortened by 7 bases and J by 1 base, with 14 bases between the two germline ends. The CDR3 covers 15 residues. The CDR3 spells CASTPFAGSYNEQFF. The CDR3 DNA reads as TGTGCCAGCACCCCCTTTGCGGGATCCTACAATGAGCAGTTCTTC.

The chain combines TRBV14 with TRBJ1-4; the D gene is possibly TRBD1 (5 bases). CDR3 size: 15 residues. V was clipped by 1 base and J by 1 base, with 7 bases between them. CDR1 SGHDN and CDR2 FVKESK come from the germline V gene. CDR3 in DNA: TGTGCCAGCAGCCAAGGCAGGGTAACTAATGAAAAACTGTTTTTT. Amino acids: CASSQGRVTNEKLFF.

This chain connects TRBV7-2 to TRBJ2-3, with 8 bases identical to TRBD2. J gave up 0 bases and V 2 bases, and 7 bases lay outside the gene matches. This CDR3 region has 17 residues. Germline CDR1 SGHTA, CDR2 FQGNSA. The CDR3 region is CASSLMVRGGSTDTQYF. CDR3 in DNA: TGTGCCAGCAGCTTAATGGTTCGGGGGGGGAGCACAGATACGCAGTATTTT.

CDR3 sequence: CASSPGTSGISEQFF. DNA of the CDR3: TGTGCCAGCTCACCCGGGACTAGCGGGATATCTGAGCAGTTCTTC. This chain joins TRBV18 and TRBJ2-1; 13 bases are shared with TRBD2. The germline gives CDR1 KGHSH, CDR2 LQKENI. The CDR3 totals 15 residues. V lost 3 bases to trimming and J lost 9 bases; unmatched junction nucleotides: 5. The entire variable domain, with the rest obtained from reference TRBV18 and TRBJ2-1, is as follows: NAGVMQNPRHLVRRRGQEARLRCSPMKGHSHVYWYRQLPEEGLKFMVYLQKENIIDESGMPKERFSAEFPKEGPSILRIQQVVRGDSAAYFCASSPGTSGISEQFFGPGTRLTVL.

V and J are TRBV5-1 and TRBJ2-1, with D maybe TRBD2 (5 bases). The germline V gene has CDR1 SGHRS and CDR2 YFSETQ. V was shortened by 2 bases and J by 3 bases, with 6 bases between the two germline ends. CDR3 length equals 13 residues. CDR3 bases: TGCGCCAGCAGCTTCGGGGACTACAATGAGCAGTTCTTC. Its translation is CASSFGDYNEQFF.

The V gene is TRBV5-1, the J gene TRBJ2-1, with 8 bases aligning to TRBD1. This CDR3 region has 15 residues. Trimming at V came to 0 bases and at J to 14 bases, leaving 13 bases not matched to a gene. Germline assignment: CDR1 SGHRS and CDR2 YFSETQ. Here the CDR3 DNA reads TGCGCCAGCAGCTTGGAGGACAGGGATTTTGATGTAAAGTTCTTC. It is translated as CASSLEDRDFDVKFF.

The chain couples TRBV11-3 to TRBJ2-2, with no clear D. V shed 4 bases and J shed 4 bases, with 10 bases lying between them. From germline, CDR1 is SGHNT and CDR2 YENEEA. This CDR3 has 14 amino acids. CDR3 region: CASSSPYSTGELFF. In nucleotides, the CDR3 is TGTGCCAGCAGCTCTCCTTACAGCACCGGGGAGCTGTTTTTT.

This chain uses TRBV19 with TRBJ1-2; 7 bases map to TRBD1. The CDR3 contains 15 residues. CDR1 and CDR2 from the germline V gene are LNHDA and SQIVND (reference sequence). Losses at the gene ends were 2 bases for V and 2 bases for J; bases not matched to a gene: 5. CDR3 protein: CASSILAGGNYGYTF. The CDR3 DNA reads TGTGCCAGTAGTATACTGGCAGGGGGGAACTATGGCTACACCTTC.

The chain combines TRBV7-2 with TRBJ2-3; 7 bases agree with TRBD2. Per germline, CDR1 SGHTA and CDR2 FQGNSA. The CDR3 spans 16 residues. The V segment lost 3 bases and the J segment 0 bases; nucleotides outside the gene matches: 6. The CDR3 bases are TGTGCCAGCAGCTTGGTAGCGGGCCTTAGCACAGATACGCAGTATTTT. Amino acids: CASSLVAGLSTDTQYF.

V and J are TRBV5-1 and TRBJ2-3; D may be TRBD1 (5 bases). The CDR3 loop spans 16 amino acids. Between the trimmed V and J ends, which lost 4 bases and 0 bases, there was a span of 15 bases. Germline assignment: CDR1 SGHRS and CDR2 YFSETQ. The DNA for the CDR3 is TGCGCCAGCAGCCCGTCGACAGTTACTAGCACAGATACGCAGTATTTT. Its protein is CASSPSTVTSTDTQYF.